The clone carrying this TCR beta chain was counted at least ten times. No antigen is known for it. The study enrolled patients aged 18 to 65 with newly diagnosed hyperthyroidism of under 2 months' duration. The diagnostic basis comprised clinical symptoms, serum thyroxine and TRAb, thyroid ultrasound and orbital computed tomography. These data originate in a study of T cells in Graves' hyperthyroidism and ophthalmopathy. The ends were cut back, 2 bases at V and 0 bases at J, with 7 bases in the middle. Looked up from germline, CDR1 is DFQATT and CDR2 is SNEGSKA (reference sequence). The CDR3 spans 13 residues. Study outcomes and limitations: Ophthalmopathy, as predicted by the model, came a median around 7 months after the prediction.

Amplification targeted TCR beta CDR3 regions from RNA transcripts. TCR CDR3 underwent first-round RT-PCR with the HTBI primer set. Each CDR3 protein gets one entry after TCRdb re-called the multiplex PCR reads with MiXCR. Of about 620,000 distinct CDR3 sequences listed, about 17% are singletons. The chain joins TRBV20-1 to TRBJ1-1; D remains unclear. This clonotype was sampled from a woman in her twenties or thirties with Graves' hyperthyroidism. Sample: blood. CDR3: CSARRQLNTEAFF. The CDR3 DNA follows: TGCAGTGCTAGACGGCAGCTGAACACTGAAGCTTTCTTT.